This T cell receptor (beta chain) was identified in a study of cytomegalovirus exposure and HLA in healthy donors (dated by TCRdb to about 2017). In the study overall: The 500 to 700 repertoires of the first cohort and the roughly 120 validation repertoires were produced on the same platform, according to a later analysis. The study was designed to test whether signatures of past pathogen exposure could be identified by cataloging public T cell receptors. In addition to the first cohort of about 650 subjects, a separate validation cohort of about 120 different subjects was used. The study combined high-throughput TCR immunosequencing, statistical association of individual TCRs with disease status, and machine learning to predict cytomegalovirus infection status. General findings and caveats noted by the study authors: A later analysis lacked HLA typing for the validation cohort, so it scored co-occurrence in that cohort across all 120 repertoires. In a later analysis, TCRs clustered in the first cohort were found to also tend to co-occur in the 100 to 150 validation repertoires, with around 94% of cluster scores above 0. It was suggested by the authors that the approach could potentially be generalized to other disease states and immunological phenotypes. In vitro tests confirmed that three of the cytomegalovirus-associated TCR beta chains recognize cytomegalovirus antigens. The classifier was reported to diagnose cytomegalovirus status with high specificity and sensitivity in both the original cohort and the validation cohort. In the study, some 180 TCR beta chains were listed as associated with cytomegalovirus. Most TCR sequences were seen in very few donors, while some public TCRs were found in many individuals.

Libraries were built with the immunoSEQ multiplex PCR assay. Processing in the source paper ran as follows. To diagnose cytomegalovirus status from the catalog of TCR beta chain sequences, a statistical classification framework was built. TCRdb stores this immuneACCESS table with in-frame sequences only. Part of the clones is absent; in the studies checked, under half of the shortfall reflects unresolved V genes, and no reason is known for the rest. V and J calls and clone size are given by that table; D and trimming were obtained from the DNA. The sample table lists about 68,000 clones, about 91% of them with a count of one. Of the sample, roughly 3.1% is held by the ten largest clones. This clone was seen a handful of times. Its antigen remains undetermined. Base quality data are lacking; no much larger clone is found one base away. The donors belonged to the validation cohort of over a hundred subjects, which was separate from the roughly 680-subject first cohort.

Sequencing was carried out using PBMCs. This TCR came from a man aged 18 to 30 in good health and CMV-seronegative.

The CDR3 region has the sequence CASSLRGDDTEAFF. In nucleotides, the sequence is TGTGCCAGCAGCTTAAGGGGCGACGACACTGAAGCTTTCTTT. The chain is made from TRBV7-9 and TRBJ1-1; the D gene is perhaps TRBD1, from 5 matching bases. CDR3 length: 14 amino acids, cysteine to phenylalanine. Left in the record is the CDR3 DNA by itself, 42 bases read in frame from the first base. CDR1 and CDR2 were assigned from the germline V gene (reference sequence) as SEHNR and FQNEAQ. V is cut by 2 bases and J by 3 bases, and the space between the germline ends is 10 bases.